This T cell receptor beta chain is from a study of human T cells and chemical hapten exposure. About the study: Patients, a majority of them female, were diagnosed with alopecia areata, totalis or universalis. Study results and limitations: DPC sensitization produced no change in TCRs with frequency above 1 in 1000.

TCRdb itself ran the RACE reads through MiXCR, one entry per CDR3 protein. There are some 150,000 distinct CDR3 sequences in the sample; 10% to 15% occur only once, and 1.4% lies in the top ten. The time point denotes: patch test 2, 6 weeks after DPC sensitization. Treatment meaning: therapeutic diphenylcyclopropenone sensitization with weekly scalp DPC. V was cut by 7 bases and J by 5 bases, with 12 bases left in between. The CDR3 is 14 residues long. CDR1 is SNHLY and CDR2 is FYNNEI in the germline V gene. This clonotype was counted between two and nine times. What it binds is unknown. This clonotype was obtained from a woman in her forties or fifties with alopecia areata. Some clones in this sample may be carry-over from other donors' samples. The specimen comprised whole blood, sampled in connection with sensitization to the hapten diphenylcyclopropenone (DPC). V gene TRBV2 combines with J gene TRBJ1-6, with a tentative D call TRBD1 (6 bases). The CDR3 sequence: CASNPDSDNSPLHF. The CDR3, as DNA: TGTGCCAGCAATCCGGACAGCGATAATTCACCCCTCCACTTT.